The 16 T cell receptor beta chains presented below share a single source sample, sequenced in a study of T cell responses to AZD1222 COVID-19 vaccine. Profiling relied on immunoSEQ multiplex PCR, and the TCRdb table lists in-frame clones only, not all of them. This sample has 160,000 or so clones, with 91% found just once. The specimen was peripheral blood, collected on day 0 of AZD1222 vaccination. The receptors shown here come from an adult in good health.

The CDR3 nucleotides read TGTGCCAGCAGCCAACCGACAGGGCCGGACAATGAGCAGTTCTTC. Protein sequence: CASSQPTGPDNEQFF. The chain couples TRBV3-1 (or the pseudogene TRBV3-2) to TRBJ2-1, with 7 bases lining up with TRBD1. J was trimmed by 5 bases and V by 2 bases; bases with no gene match: 6. CDR1 LGHDT and CDR2 YNNKEL come from the germline V gene (reference sequence). The CDR3 covers 15 residues.

The chain links TRBV30 to TRBJ2-5; 10 bases agree with TRBD2. Germline V gives CDR1 GTSNPN, CDR2 SVGIG (reference sequence). The length of the CDR3 is 15 residues. The V segment lost 0 bases and the J segment 4 bases; nucleotides outside the gene matches: 5. For the CDR3, the DNA is TGTGCCTGGAGTGTGAGCGGGGGGGCGGGAGAGACCCAGTACTTC. Its translation: CAWSVSGGAGETQYF.

V and J are TRBV5-8 and TRBJ1-4; D not certain. Germline-derived CDR1 and CDR2 are SGHTS and YDEGEE. V was clipped by 3 bases and J by 0 bases, with 6 bases between them. The CDR3 sequence is 14 residues long. In DNA form, the CDR3 reads TGTGCCAGCAGCTGGTATTCAACTAATGAAAAACTGTTTTTT. It encodes CASSWYSTNEKLFF.

The chain recombines TRBV28 with TRBJ1-2, with D possibly matching TRBD1 (5 bases). V was shortened by 10 bases and J by 3 bases, with 12 bases between the two germline ends. The CDR3 spans 12 residues. The V gene's germline CDR1 is MDHEN and CDR2 SYDVKM. For the CDR3, the DNA is TGTGCCATCACCCGGGACGACTATGGCTACACCTTC. Protein product: CAITRDDYGYTF.

This clone was seen only once. The rearrangement joins TRBV28 to TRBJ1-6, with 7 positions matching TRBD1. This CDR3 has 15 residues. V trimming: 5 bases; J trimming: 7 bases; junction bases outside the gene matches: 8. Germline CDR1 is MDHEN and CDR2 is SYDVKM. The CDR3 nucleotides read TGTGCCAGCAGTCCGATTGACAGGGACAATTCACCCCTCCACTTT. Protein product: CASSPIDRDNSPLHF. The full variable domain, its missing parts supplied by reference TRBV28 and TRBJ1-6, is DVKVTQSSRYLVKRTGEKVFLECVQDMDHENMFWYRQDPGLGLRLIYFSYDVKMKEKGDIPEGYSVSREKKERFSLILESASTNQTSMYLCASSPIDRDNSPLHFGNGTRLTVT.

This rearrangement joins TRBV7-2 to TRBJ1-2; D gene unclear. Between the trimmed V and J ends, which lost 0 bases and 1 base, there was a span of 6 bases. The CDR3 runs 14 residues. Germline CDR1 reads SGHTA; CDR2 reads FQGNSA. The CDR3, as DNA: TGTGCCAGCAGCTTAGCCAGGAATAACTATGGCTACACCTTC. It yields the protein CASSLARNNYGYTF.

The chain carries TRBV5-3 and TRBJ2-7, with 9 bases identical to TRBD2. TRBV5-3 is known as an ORF, though its function is uncertain. This CDR3 comprises 16 residues. Trimming took 1 base from V and 2 from J; bases not matched to a gene: 7. The CDR3 loop reads CARSLKAGGETYEQYF. In DNA form, the CDR3 reads TGTGCCAGAAGCTTGAAGGCGGGAGGGGAAACCTACGAGCAGTACTTC.

The V call is TRBV28, the J call TRBJ2-1; 10 bases are shared with TRBD1. Trimming took 7 bases from V and 6 from J; bases not matched to a gene: 9. The germline V gene encodes CDR1 MDHEN and CDR2 SYDVKM. This CDR3 spans 15 amino acids. The CDR3 sequence is CASKVSGTGANEQFF. CDR3 nucleotide sequence: TGTGCCAGCAAAGTCTCCGGGACAGGGGCCAATGAGCAGTTCTTC.

The chain has TRBV29-1 and TRBJ1-5; perhaps TRBD1 as D (5 bases). Trimming removed 4 bases from V and 2 bases from J, with 15 bases in between. The germline CDR1 and CDR2 sequences are SQVTM and ANQGSEA. The CDR3 sequence is 15 residues long. The CDR3 DNA follows: TGCAGCGTTGGGGAGGGCAGGGAGCGCAATCAGCCCCAGCATTTT. It translates to CSVGEGRERNQPQHF. Full variable domain (rest looked up from reference TRBV29-1 and TRBJ1-5): SAVISQKPSRDICQRGTSLTIQCQVDSQVTMMFWYRQQPGQSLTLIATANQGSEATYESGFVIDKFPISRPNLTFSTLTVSNMSPEDSSIYLCSVGEGRERNQPQHFGDGTRLSIL.

This rearrangement joins TRBV7-2 to TRBJ2-1; TRBD2 aligns across 7 bases. This CDR3 comprises 16 residues. With 3 bases clipped from V and 7 bases from J, the junction kept 12 bases outside the gene matches. Per the germline V gene, CDR1 is SGHTA and CDR2 is FQGNSA. The CDR3 DNA reads TGTGCCAGCAGCTTCCCAGAGTCGGGGGGAGGAAATGAGCAGTTCTTC. Amino acid sequence: CASSFPESGGGNEQFF.

The V call is TRBV6-5, the J call TRBJ1-5, with D unresolved. Trimming stripped 5 bases from V and 7 bases from J, with 18 bases between. Germline CDR1 MNHEY, CDR2 SVGAGI. This CDR3 has 15 amino acids. CDR3: CASSNPVQFGQPQHF. CDR3 bases: TGTGCCAGCAGTAACCCGGTGCAGTTTGGGCAGCCCCAGCATTTT.

The chain recombines TRBV5-4 with TRBJ2-5; D is possibly TRBD1 or TRBD2 (6 bases each). This CDR3 has 14 residues. V was shortened by 0 bases and J by 5 bases, with 11 bases between the two germline ends. The germline V gene has CDR1 SGHNT and CDR2 YYREEE (reference sequence). The CDR3 loop is CASSLVGGWETQYF. The CDR3 nucleotides are TGTGCCAGCAGCTTGGTGGGGGGCTGGGAGACCCAGTACTTC.

The genes are TRBV7-9 and TRBJ1-1, with D uncertain. The CDR3 totals 15 residues. Germline-derived CDR1 and CDR2 are SEHNR and FQNEAQ (reference sequence). V gave up 2 bases and J gave up 6 bases, with 16 bases separating them. The CDR3 DNA reads as TGTGCCAGCAGCTTACCCACAGCTTACTTCGCTGAAGCTTTCTTT. Encoded protein: CASSLPTAYFAEAFF.

This clone was counted between two and nine times. The chain is built from TRBV27 and TRBJ2-2; TRBD1 agrees at 8 bases. From germline, CDR1 is MNHEY and CDR2 SMNVEV (reference sequence). V was clipped by 2 bases and J by 1 base; unmatched bases: 0. This CDR3 is built from 15 residues. The CDR3 DNA follows: TGTGCCAGCAGTTTAGGGACAGGGAACACCGGGGAGCTGTTTTTT. Its protein is CASSLGTGNTGELFF.

The rearrangement joins TRBV29-1 to TRBJ2-2; 7 nucleotides align to TRBD1. This CDR3 is 15 amino acids long. V was clipped by 0 bases and J by 7 bases; unmatched bases: 8. Looked up from germline, CDR1 is SQVTM and CDR2 is ANQGSEA. The CDR3, as DNA: TGCAGCGTTGAAGATAGAAGACAGGGCGTCGGGGAGCTGTTTTTT. Its protein is CSVEDRRQGVGELFF.

This chain uses TRBV6-4 with TRBJ1-3, with a tentative D call TRBD1 (5 bases). Germline loops: CDR1 MRHNA, CDR2 SNTAGT. V was cut by 4 bases and J by 0 bases, with 13 bases left in between. This CDR3 contains 16 residues. The CDR3 sequence: CASSGVRGGSGNTIYF. The DNA of the CDR3 is TGTGCCAGCAGTGGGGTGAGGGGTGGCTCTGGAAACACCATATATTTT.